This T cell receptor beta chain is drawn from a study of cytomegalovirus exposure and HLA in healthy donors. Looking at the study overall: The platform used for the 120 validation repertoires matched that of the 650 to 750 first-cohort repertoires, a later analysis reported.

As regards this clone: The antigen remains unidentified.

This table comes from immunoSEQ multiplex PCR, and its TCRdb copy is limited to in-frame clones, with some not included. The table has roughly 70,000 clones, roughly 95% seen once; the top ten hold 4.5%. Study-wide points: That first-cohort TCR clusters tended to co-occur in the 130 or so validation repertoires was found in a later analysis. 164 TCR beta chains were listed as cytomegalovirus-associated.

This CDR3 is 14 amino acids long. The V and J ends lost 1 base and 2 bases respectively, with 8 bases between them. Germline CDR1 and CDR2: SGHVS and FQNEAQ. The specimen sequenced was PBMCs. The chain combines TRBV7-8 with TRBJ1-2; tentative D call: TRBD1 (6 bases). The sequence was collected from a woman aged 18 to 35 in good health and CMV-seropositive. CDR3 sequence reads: CASSLGDKNYGYTF. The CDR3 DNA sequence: TGTGCCAGCAGCTTAGGGGACAAGAACTATGGCTACACCTTC. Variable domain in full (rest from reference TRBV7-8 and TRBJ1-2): GAGVSQSPRYKVAKRGQDVALRCDPISGHVSLFWYQQALGQGPEFLTYFQNEAQLDKSGLPSDRFFAERPEGSVSTLKIQRTQQEDSAVYLCASSLGDKNYGYTFGSGTRLTVV.